The clone carrying this T cell receptor (beta chain) occurred a few times. Antigen: not known. These data belong to a study of shared clonotypes between healthy human individuals. V was shortened by 0 bases and J by 5 bases, with 10 bases between the two germline ends. CDR1 LGHNA and CDR2 YSLEER come from the germline V gene. The CDR3 contains 14 residues. Study-wide results and caveats: Clonotype sharing levels among donors were expected to vary with sequencing depth.

Deep-level running was used for the assay. The sequencing of unsorted PBMC DNA took place on ten immunoSEQ deep assay plates. Sequencing used immunoSEQ multiplex PCR; TCRdb keeps in-frame clones, though not all of them. The sample includes roughly 450,000 clones, about four fifths seen only once; the top ten take 10% to 15%. Each unsorted sample relied on about 100 million PBMCs as its source of genomic DNA. This clonotype was sampled from a woman aged 40 to 55 in good health. Some clones in this sample may be carry-over from other donors' samples. Sequencing was done on a sample of PBMCs. The gene calls are TRBV4-3 and TRBJ2-5; D not certain. CDR3 sequence reads: CASSQEVNSETQYF. The CDR3 nucleotides read TGCGCCAGCAGCCAAGAGGTGAATTCGGAGACCCAGTACTTC.